The clone carrying this T cell receptor beta chain has a single count. Sequencing was performed with immunoSEQ multiplex PCR; in TCRdb, only in-frame clones are kept and a portion is missing. The table lists approximately 190,000 clones, approximately 91% of them singletons, with roughly 0.99% in the top ten. This sample stems from a study of T cell responses to AZD1222 COVID-19 vaccine. The CDR3 runs to 14 residues. Germline CDR1 and CDR2: MDHEN and SYDVKM. V lost 4 bases to trimming and J lost 8 bases, with 14 bases between them. The sample here was peripheral blood, taken on day 0 of AZD1222 vaccination. The V gene is TRBV28, the J gene TRBJ1-4; D may be TRBD1 (6 bases). The clonotype comes from an adult in good health. The CDR3 sequence is CASSSSGHPEKLFF. The CDR3, as DNA: TGTGCCAGCAGTTCGTCGGGACACCCGGAAAAACTGTTTTTT.